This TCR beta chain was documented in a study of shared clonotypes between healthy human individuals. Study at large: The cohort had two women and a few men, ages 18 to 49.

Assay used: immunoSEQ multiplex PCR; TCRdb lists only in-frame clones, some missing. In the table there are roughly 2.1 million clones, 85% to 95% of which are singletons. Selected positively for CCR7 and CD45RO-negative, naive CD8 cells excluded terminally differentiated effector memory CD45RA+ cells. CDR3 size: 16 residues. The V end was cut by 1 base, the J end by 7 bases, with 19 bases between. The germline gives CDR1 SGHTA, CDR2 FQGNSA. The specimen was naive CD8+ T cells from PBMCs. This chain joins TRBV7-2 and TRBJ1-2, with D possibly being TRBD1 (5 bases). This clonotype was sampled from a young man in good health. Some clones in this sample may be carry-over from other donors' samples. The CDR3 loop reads CASSLVRDGSRGGYTF. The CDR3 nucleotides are TGTGCCAGCAGCTTAGTGCGGGACGGCTCCAGAGGTGGCTACACCTTC. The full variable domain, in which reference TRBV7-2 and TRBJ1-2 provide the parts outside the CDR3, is GAGVSQSPSNKVTEKGKDVELRCDPISGHTALYWYRQSLGQGLEFLIYFQGNSAPDKSGLPSDRFSAERTGGSVSTLTIQRTQQEDSAVYLCASSLVRDGSRGGYTFGSGTRLTVV.